This T cell receptor beta chain was documented in a study of control samples from healthy donors and cancer patients. The germline V gene has CDR1 SGHRS and CDR2 YFSETQ. The V end lost 3 bases, the J end lost 1 base, and 13 bases lay between the germline ends. The CDR3 is made up of 15 amino acids. Method: immunoSEQ multiplex PCR; TCRdb's copy keeps in-frame clones and lacks some. Of around 250,000 clones listed, almost 85% are singletons. J is TRBJ1-1 and V is TRBV5-1; no definite D call. Sequencing was carried out using PBMCs. This receptor was obtained from an older woman with lung cancer. CDR3 nucleotides: TGCGCCAGCAGCTCCCAAGTCGGAGGGAACACTGAAGCTTTCTTT. This encodes CASSSQVGGNTEAFF.